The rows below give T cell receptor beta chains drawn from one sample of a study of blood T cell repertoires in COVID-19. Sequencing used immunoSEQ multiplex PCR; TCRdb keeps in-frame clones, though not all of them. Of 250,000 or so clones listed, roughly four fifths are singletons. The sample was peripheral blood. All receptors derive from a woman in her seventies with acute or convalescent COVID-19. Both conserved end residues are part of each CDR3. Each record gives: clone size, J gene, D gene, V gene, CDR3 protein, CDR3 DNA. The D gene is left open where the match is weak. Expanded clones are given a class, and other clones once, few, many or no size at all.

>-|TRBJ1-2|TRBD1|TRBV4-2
CASSPTGEDYGYTF
TGTGCCAGCAGCCCGACAGGGGAGGACTATGGCTACACCTTC
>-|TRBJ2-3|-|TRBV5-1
CASSLVGGRADTQYF
TGCGCCAGCAGCTTGGTAGGGGGACGAGCAGATACGCAGTATTTT
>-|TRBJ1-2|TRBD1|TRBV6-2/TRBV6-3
CASSFIVGTGHYGYTF
TGTGCCAGCAGTTTCATAGTCGGGACAGGACACTATGGCTACACCTTC
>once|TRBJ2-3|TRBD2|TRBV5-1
CASSLAGGTDTQYF
TGCGCCAGCAGCCTAGCGGGGGGCACAGATACGCAGTATTTT
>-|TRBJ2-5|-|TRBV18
CASSPGERQETQYF
TGTGCCAGCTCACCAGGGGAGAGACAAGAGACCCAGTACTTC
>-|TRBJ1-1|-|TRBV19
CASSIRRATGGSEAFF
TGTGCCAGTAGTATAAGGCGAGCCACCGGAGGGTCTGAAGCTTTCTTT
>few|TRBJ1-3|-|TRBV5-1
CASSLQFTGSGNTIYF
TGCGCCAGCAGCTTACAATTTACAGGGTCCGGAAACACCATATATTTT
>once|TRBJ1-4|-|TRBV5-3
CARRDQQGFGVGLFF
TGTGCCAGAAGGGATCAGCAGGGTTTTGGCGTAGGACTGTTTTTT
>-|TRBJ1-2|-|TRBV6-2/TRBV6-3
CASSFNRDGYTF
TGTGCCAGCAGTTTTAACAGGGACGGCTACACCTTC
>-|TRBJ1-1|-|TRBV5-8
CASSRLRNTEAFF
TGTGCCAGCAGCCGATTGCGGAACACTGAAGCTTTCTTT
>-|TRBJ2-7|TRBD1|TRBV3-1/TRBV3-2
CASSLGQYEQYF
TGTGCCAGCAGCCTGGGACAGTACGAGCAGTACTTC
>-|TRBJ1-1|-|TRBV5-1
CASSPKPNTEAFF
TGCGCCAGCAGCCCGAAGCCGAACACTGAAGCTTTCTTT
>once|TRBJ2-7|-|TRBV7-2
CASSLGQHTYEQYF
TGTGCCAGCAGCTTAGGACAGCATACTTACGAGCAGTACTTC
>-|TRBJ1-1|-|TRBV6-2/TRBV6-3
CASSYSSGMGTEAFF
TGTGCCAGCAGTTACTCCTCAGGGATGGGCACTGAAGCTTTCTTT
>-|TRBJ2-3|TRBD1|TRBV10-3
CAISDLTGQDRLTDTQYF
TGTGCCATCAGTGACCTCACTGGACAGGACCGCCTCACAGATACGCAGTATTTT
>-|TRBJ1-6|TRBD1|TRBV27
CASSSVWTGAYNSPLHF
TGTGCCAGCAGTTCCGTTTGGACAGGGGCGTATAATTCACCCCTCCACTTT
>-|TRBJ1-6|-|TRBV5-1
CASRVAGRESPLHF
TGCGCCAGCAGAGTTGCCGGGAGGGAATCACCCCTCCACTTT
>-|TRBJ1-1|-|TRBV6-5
CASIQAIMNTEAFF
TGTGCCAGCATCCAGGCGATCATGAACACTGAAGCTTTCTTT
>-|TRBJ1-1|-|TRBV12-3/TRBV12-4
CASSLTENTEAFF
TGTGCCAGCAGTTTGACAGAGAACACTGAAGCTTTCTTT
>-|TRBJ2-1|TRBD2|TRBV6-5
CASSYAAGGSYNEQFF
TGTGCCAGCAGTTACGCAGCGGGGGGCTCCTACAATGAGCAGTTCTTC
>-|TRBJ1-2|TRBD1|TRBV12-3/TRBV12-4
CASTPGTGRGYTF
TGTGCCAGCACCCCCGGGACAGGGAGAGGCTACACCTTC
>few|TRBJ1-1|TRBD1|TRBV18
CASSVIPEDRGTEAFF
TGTGCCAGCTCAGTCATTCCCGAAGACAGGGGGACTGAAGCTTTCTTT
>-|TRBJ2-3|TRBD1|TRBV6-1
CASSEAATGPTDTQYF
TGTGCCAGCAGTGAAGCTGCGACAGGGCCCACAGATACGCAGTATTTT
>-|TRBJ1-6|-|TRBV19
CASKWGDYNSPLHF
TGTGCCAGTAAGTGGGGCGACTATAATTCACCCCTCCACTTT
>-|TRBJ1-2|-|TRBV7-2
CASSRQREVGGYTF
TGTGCCAGCAGCCGCCAGAGGGAGGTGGGTGGCTACACCTTC
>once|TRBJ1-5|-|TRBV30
CAWSTGQTRNQPQHF
TGTGCCTGGAGTACAGGACAGACCCGCAATCAGCCCCAGCATTTT
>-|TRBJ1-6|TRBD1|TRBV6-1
CASSEGGQGGVRNSPLHF
TGTGCCAGCAGTGAAGGGGGACAGGGTGGAGTGAGAAATTCACCCCTCCACTTT
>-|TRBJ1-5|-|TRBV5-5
CASSLMQGPNQPQHF
TGTGCCAGCAGCTTGATGCAGGGCCCTAATCAGCCCCAGCATTTT
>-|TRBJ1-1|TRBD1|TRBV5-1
CATTQGVSGNTEAFF
TGCGCCACCACGCAGGGGGTTAGCGGGAACACTGAAGCTTTCTTT
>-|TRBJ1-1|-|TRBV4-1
CASSQVIGTLDSGTEAFF
TGCGCCAGCAGCCAAGTAATCGGGACACTGGATTCGGGCACTGAAGCTTTCTTT
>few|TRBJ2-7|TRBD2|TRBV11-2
CASSWASGRYEQYF
TGTGCCAGCAGCTGGGCTAGCGGACGGTACGAGCAGTACTTC
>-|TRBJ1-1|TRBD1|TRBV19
CASRGQGLNTEAFF
TGTGCCAGTAGAGGACAGGGCCTGAACACTGAAGCTTTCTTT
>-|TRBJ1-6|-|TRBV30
CAWQGGVVSPLHF
TGTGCCTGGCAGGGAGGGGTGGTTTCACCCCTCCACTTT
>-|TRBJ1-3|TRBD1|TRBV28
CASNQQGAWGNTIYF
TGTGCCAGCAATCAACAGGGGGCATGGGGAAACACCATATATTTT
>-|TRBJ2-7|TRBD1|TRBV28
CASSDPSASDRRSYEQYF
TGTGCCAGCAGCGACCCGAGTGCTTCGGACAGGCGATCCTACGAGCAGTACTTC
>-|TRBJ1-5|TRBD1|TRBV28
CASSLLGQGGVQPQHF
TGTGCCAGCAGTTTATTGGGACAGGGGGGGGTTCAGCCCCAGCATTTT
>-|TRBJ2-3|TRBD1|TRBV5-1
CASSEQGARTDTQYF
TGCGCCAGCAGCGAACAGGGGGCGAGGACAGATACGCAGTATTTT
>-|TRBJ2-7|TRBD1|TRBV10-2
CASRNPGQVFKESYEQYF
TGCGCCAGCAGAAACCCGGGACAGGTTTTTAAGGAGTCCTACGAGCAGTACTTC
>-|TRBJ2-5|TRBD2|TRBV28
CASSLGGGSRETQYF
TGTGCCAGCAGTTTAGGGGGGGGAAGTCGAGAGACCCAGTACTTC
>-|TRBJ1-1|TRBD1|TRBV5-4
CASTHRNRGRNTEAFF
TGTGCCAGCACTCACCGGAACAGGGGGAGGAACACTGAAGCTTTCTTT
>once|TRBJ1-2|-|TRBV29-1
CSVRTAGGYTF
TGCAGCGTTCGGACAGCGGGGGGCTACACCTTC
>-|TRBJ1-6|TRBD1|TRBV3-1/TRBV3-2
CASSQEKTGVNSPLHF
TGTGCCAGCAGCCAGGAGAAAACAGGGGTAAACTCACCCCTCCACTTT
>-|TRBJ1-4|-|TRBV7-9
CASSPQGSKNEKLFF
TGTGCCAGCAGCCCCCAGGGGTCCAAAAATGAAAAACTGTTTTTT
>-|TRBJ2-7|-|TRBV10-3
CATSFPSSYEQYF
TGTGCCACCTCTTTCCCCAGCTCCTACGAGCAGTACTTC
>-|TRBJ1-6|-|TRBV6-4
CASSDGSMGSPLHF
TGTGCCAGCAGTGACGGGAGTATGGGTTCACCCCTCCACTTT